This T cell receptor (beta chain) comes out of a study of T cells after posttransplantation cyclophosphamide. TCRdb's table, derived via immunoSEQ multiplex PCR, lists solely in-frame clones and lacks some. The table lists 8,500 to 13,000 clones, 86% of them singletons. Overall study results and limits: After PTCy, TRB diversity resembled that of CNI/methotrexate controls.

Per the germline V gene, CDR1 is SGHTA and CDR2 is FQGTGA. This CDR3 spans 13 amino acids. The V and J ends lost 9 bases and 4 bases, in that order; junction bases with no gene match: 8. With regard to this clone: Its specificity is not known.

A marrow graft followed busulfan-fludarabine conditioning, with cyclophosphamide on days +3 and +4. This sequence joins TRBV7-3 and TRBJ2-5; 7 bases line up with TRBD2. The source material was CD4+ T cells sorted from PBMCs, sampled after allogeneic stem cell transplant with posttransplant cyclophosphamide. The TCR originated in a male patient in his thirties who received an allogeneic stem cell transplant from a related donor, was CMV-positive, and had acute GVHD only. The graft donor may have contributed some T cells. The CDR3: CARHPREGETQYF. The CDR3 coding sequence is TGTGCCAGGCACCCGAGGGAGGGAGAGACCCAGTACTTC. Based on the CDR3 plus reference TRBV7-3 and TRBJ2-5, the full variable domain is GAGVSQTPSNKVTEKGKYVELRCDPISGHTALYWYRQSLGQGPEFLIYFQGTGAADDSGLPNDRFFAVRPEGSVSTLKIQRTERGDSAVYLCARHPREGETQYFGPGTRLLVL.